These T cell receptor beta chains were read from a single sample in a study of cytomegalovirus exposure and HLA in healthy donors. Method: immunoSEQ multiplex PCR; TCRdb's copy keeps in-frame clones and lacks some. The sample has 81,000 or so clones, around four fifths seen once. Sequencing was done on a sample of PBMCs. These receptors all stem from a man between 45 and 60 years old in good health and CMV-seropositive. CDR3s include the opening cysteine and the closing phenylalanine or tryptophan. D genes are given only for firm matches. Where a row states a size, it is once, few, many or the class of an expanded clone; other rows omit it.

V	J	size	D	CDR3	DNA
TRBV30	TRBJ2-7	-	TRBD2	CAWKQPHSGRTYEQYF	TGTGCCTGGAAACAACCTCATAGCGGGAGGACTTACGAGCAGTACTTC
TRBV5-1	TRBJ2-7	-	TRBD2	CASSLLAGANEQYF	TGCGCCAGCAGCTTGCTTGCGGGAGCGAACGAGCAGTACTTC
TRBV7-9	TRBJ1-1	once	-	CASTPTNTEAFF	TGTGCCAGCACCCCGACTAACACTGAAGCTTTCTTT
TRBV5-1	TRBJ1-2	-	-	CASSLDVGSRQRGYTF	TGCGCCAGCAGCTTGGATGTGGGGAGCAGGCAAAGAGGCTACACCTTC
TRBV27	TRBJ2-1	-	TRBD2	CASPVESSGSGGDEQFF	TGTGCCAGCCCCGTTGAGTCTAGCGGGAGTGGGGGAGATGAGCAGTTCTTC
TRBV18	TRBJ2-7	few	-	CASSPSQGGFSYEQYF	TGTGCCAGCTCACCCTCACAGGGAGGGTTTTCATACGAGCAGTACTTC
TRBV7-2	TRBJ1-5	-	TRBD1	CASSFAAGGSNQPQHF	TGTGCCAGCAGCTTTGCTGCAGGGGGGTCCAATCAGCCCCAGCATTTT
TRBV28	TRBJ1-1	-	-	CASSPNSGGNTEAFF	TGTGCCAGCAGCCCCAACTCGGGAGGAAACACTGAAGCTTTCTTT
TRBV6-1	TRBJ1-6	-	TRBD1	CASKHRDRVNSPLHF	TGTGCCAGCAAGCACCGGGACAGGGTTAATTCACCCCTCCACTTT
TRBV7-6	TRBJ2-4	once	TRBD2	CASSLGTSGGTNSQYF	TGTGCCAGCAGCTTAGGGACTAGCGGGGGTACAAACAGTCAGTACTTC
TRBV6-1	TRBJ2-2	medium-sized	-	CASSEAPDTGELFF	TGTGCCAGCAGTGAAGCCCCGGACACCGGGGAGCTGTTTTTT
TRBV6-6	TRBJ1-5	few	TRBD1	CASSRMDRREPQHF	TGTGCCAGCAGCCGGATGGACAGGAGGGAGCCCCAGCATTTT
TRBV7-2	TRBJ2-7	-	-	CASSLGALLPYEQYF	TGTGCCAGCAGCTTAGGAGCCCTACTCCCCTACGAGCAGTACTTC
TRBV2	TRBJ2-7	-	TRBD1	CASSPRTGGTSYEQYF	TGTGCCAGCAGCCCCCGGACAGGCGGTACCTCCTACGAGCAGTACTTC
TRBV2	TRBJ1-5	-	-	CASSSQGKGQPQHF	TGTGCCAGCAGCTCTCAGGGTAAGGGGCAGCCCCAGCATTTT
TRBV4-1	TRBJ1-4	-	TRBD1	CASSQDGGTVATNEKLFF	TGCGCCAGCAGCCAAGATGGAGGGACAGTTGCAACTAATGAAAAACTGTTTTTT
TRBV4-3	TRBJ2-3	-	-	CASSRSTDTQYF	TGCGCCAGCAGTCGGAGCACAGATACGCAGTATTTT
TRBV5-1	TRBJ2-2	-	TRBD2	CASRGLALNTGELFF	TGCGCCAGCCGGGGACTAGCACTGAACACCGGGGAGCTGTTTTTT
TRBV4-3	TRBJ2-7	-	TRBD2	CASSREGRHEQYF	TGCGCCAGCAGTCGGGAGGGCCGCCACGAGCAGTACTTC
TRBV9	TRBJ2-2	-	TRBD2	CASSVVAGDSTGELFF	TGTGCCAGCAGCGTAGTGGCGGGAGATTCCACCGGGGAGCTGTTTTTT